This is a list of T cell receptor beta chains from one sample in a study of T cell responses to AZD1222 COVID-19 vaccine. Generated by immunoSEQ multiplex PCR, the TCRdb table keeps only in-frame clones and is missing some. This sample carries 99,000 or so clones, around 89% of them seen once, and the ten largest clones take about 9.1%. The sequencing used peripheral blood, collected on day 0 of AZD1222 vaccination. These TCRs come from an adult in good health. Both conserved end residues are part of each CDR3. D genes are given only for firm matches. Size is stated for part of the rows, as once, few or many counts, or as a class when the clone is expanded.

V: TRBV7-8
J: TRBJ2-2
length: 15
D: -
size: -
CDR3: CASRGGLEGAGELFF
DNA: TGTGCCAGCAGAGGGGGGCTAGAAGGGGCCGGGGAGCTGTTTTTT

V: TRBV7-9
J: TRBJ1-1
length: 14
D: -
size: -
CDR3: CASSSTFSNTEAFF
DNA: TGTGCCAGCAGCTCTACATTTTCGAACACTGAAGCTTTCTTT

V: TRBV7-2
J: TRBJ2-1
length: 15
D: -
size: -
CDR3: CASSPRDILPHEQFF
DNA: TGTGCCAGCAGCCCAAGGGACATTTTACCCCATGAGCAGTTCTTC

V: TRBV29-1
J: TRBJ2-3
length: 14
D: TRBD2
size: -
CDR3: CSARFSGSTDTQYF
DNA: TGCAGCGCCAGATTTAGCGGGAGTACAGATACGCAGTATTTT

V: TRBV30
J: TRBJ2-7
length: 17
D: -
size: -
CDR3: CAWSVGGWRTSSYEQYF
DNA: TGTGCCTGGAGTGTAGGGGGTTGGCGGACAAGCTCCTACGAGCAGTACTTC

V: TRBV7-6
J: TRBJ2-6
length: 17
D: -
size: -
CDR3: CASSLSTGVSGANVLTF
DNA: TGTGCCAGCAGCTTGTCAACGGGAGTGTCTGGGGCCAACGTCCTGACTTTC

V: TRBV5-5
J: TRBJ1-2
length: 15
D: TRBD1
size: -
CDR3: CASSYRTGGPSGYTF
DNA: TGTGCCAGCAGCTACCGGACAGGAGGCCCTAGTGGCTACACCTTC

V: TRBV4-2
J: TRBJ2-7
length: 16
D: -
size: -
CDR3: CASSLGEGQRNREQYF
DNA: TGTGCCAGCAGCCTGGGGGAGGGACAGAGGAACCGCGAGCAGTACTTC

V: TRBV7-2
J: TRBJ2-3
length: 15
D: TRBD1
size: -
CDR3: CASSNRDRGPDTQYF
DNA: TGTGCCAGCAGCAACCGGGACAGGGGTCCAGATACGCAGTATTTT

V: TRBV19
J: TRBJ1-1
length: 15
D: TRBD1
size: -
CDR3: CAAKTGGHSNTEAFF
DNA: TGTGCCGCTAAAACAGGGGGCCATTCGAACACTGAAGCTTTCTTT

V: TRBV7-8
J: TRBJ2-1
length: 14
D: TRBD2
size: -
CDR3: CASSLREGPGEQFF
DNA: TGTGCCAGCAGCTTAAGGGAGGGCCCCGGTGAGCAGTTCTTC

V: TRBV7-6
J: TRBJ2-1
length: 15
D: -
size: -
CDR3: CASSRQRLKDNEQFF
DNA: TGTGCCAGCAGCCGGCAGCGGCTTAAAGACAATGAGCAGTTCTTC

V: TRBV6-6
J: TRBJ1-1
length: 13
D: -
size: -
CDR3: CASSYLGGQSAFF
DNA: TGTGCCAGCAGTTACTTAGGTGGACAGTCGGCTTTCTTT

V: TRBV7-2
J: TRBJ2-3
length: 14
D: -
size: once
CDR3: CASRSRGSTDTQYF
DNA: TGTGCCAGCAGGTCTAGAGGGAGCACAGATACGCAGTATTTT

V: TRBV18
J: TRBJ1-2
length: 16
D: -
size: -
CDR3: CASSRTQGQANYGYTF
DNA: TGTGCCAGCTCGCGCACTCAGGGGCAAGCTAACTATGGCTACACCTTC

V: TRBV11-2
J: TRBJ2-3
length: 17
D: TRBD2
size: -
CDR3: CASSPRLAGGLIDTQYF
DNA: TGTGCCAGCAGCCCGAGACTAGCGGGAGGTTTAATAGATACGCAGTATTTT

V: TRBV18
J: TRBJ2-1
length: 14
D: -
size: -
CDR3: CASSPLATYNEQFF
DNA: TGTGCCAGCTCACCACTAGCGACCTACAATGAGCAGTTCTTC

V: TRBV28
J: TRBJ1-1
length: 13
D: -
size: -
CDR3: CASSSGPYTEAFF
DNA: TGTGCCAGCAGTTCGGGACCTTACACTGAAGCTTTCTTT

V: TRBV24-1
J: TRBJ1-5
length: 16
D: -
size: -
CDR3: CATSDSGRSSNQPQHF
DNA: TGTGCCACCAGTGATTCGGGCAGAAGTAGCAATCAGCCCCAGCATTTT

V: TRBV7-3
J: TRBJ2-1
length: 14
D: -
size: few
CDR3: CASSSSPSYNEQFF
DNA: TGTGCCAGCAGCTCCAGTCCTTCCTACAATGAGCAGTTCTTC

V: TRBV7-3
J: TRBJ2-3
length: 15
D: -
size: -
CDR3: CASSSRDKATDTQYF
DNA: TGTGCCAGCAGCTCCCGGGACAAGGCCACAGATACGCAGTATTTT

V: TRBV3-1/TRBV3-2
J: TRBJ1-2
length: 13
D: -
size: once
CDR3: CASSQFGVRGYTF
DNA: TGTGCCAGCAGCCAATTTGGCGTCAGAGGCTACACCTTC

V: TRBV6-5
J: TRBJ2-2
length: 15
D: -
size: -
CDR3: CASSQRVPMPGELFF
DNA: TGTGCCAGCAGTCAGAGGGTCCCCATGCCCGGGGAGCTGTTTTTT

V: TRBV2
J: TRBJ2-7
length: 13
D: -
size: -
CDR3: CASGFGSDYEQYF
DNA: TGTGCCAGCGGATTCGGGAGTGACTACGAGCAGTACTTC

V: TRBV28
J: TRBJ2-1
length: 16
D: TRBD2
size: -
CDR3: CASSPSSSGSRFEQFF
DNA: TGTGCCAGCAGTCCCTCTTCTAGCGGGAGCAGATTTGAGCAGTTCTTC

V: TRBV9
J: TRBJ2-3
length: 16
D: TRBD2
size: -
CDR3: CASSVGRTSSTDTQYF
DNA: TGTGCCAGCAGCGTAGGGCGGACTAGCAGCACAGATACGCAGTATTTT

V: TRBV20-1
J: TRBJ1-1
length: 10
D: TRBD1
size: -
CDR3: CRGQGPEAFF
DNA: TGCAGAGGACAGGGCCCTGAAGCTTTCTTT

V: TRBV5-4
J: TRBJ2-5
length: 14
D: -
size: -
CDR3: CASSLGRTEETQYF
DNA: TGTGCCAGCAGCTTGGGCCGGACAGAAGAGACCCAGTACTTC

V: TRBV25-1
J: TRBJ1-4
length: 11
D: -
size: -
CDR3: CASSEYEKLFF
DNA: TGTGCCAGCAGTGAATATGAAAAACTGTTTTTT